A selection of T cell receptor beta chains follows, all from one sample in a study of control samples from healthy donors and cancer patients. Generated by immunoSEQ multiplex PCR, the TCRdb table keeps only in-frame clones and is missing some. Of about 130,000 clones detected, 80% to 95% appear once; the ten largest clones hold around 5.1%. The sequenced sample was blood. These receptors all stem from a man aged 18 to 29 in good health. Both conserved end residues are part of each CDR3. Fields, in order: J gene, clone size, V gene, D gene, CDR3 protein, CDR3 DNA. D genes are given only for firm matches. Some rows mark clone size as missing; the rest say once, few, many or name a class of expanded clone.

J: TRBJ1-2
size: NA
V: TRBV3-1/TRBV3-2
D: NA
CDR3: CASSQEGWGVPSDYGYTF
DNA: TGTGCCAGCAGCCAAGAAGGGTGGGGGGTTCCCAGTGACTATGGCTACACCTTC

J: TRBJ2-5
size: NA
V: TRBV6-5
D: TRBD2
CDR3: CASTLAGGRETQYF
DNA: TGTGCCAGCACCTTAGCGGGGGGGCGAGAGACCCAGTACTTC

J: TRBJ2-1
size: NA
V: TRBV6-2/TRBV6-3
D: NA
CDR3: CASSYSTQRSGSYNEQFF
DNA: TGTGCCAGCAGTTACTCGACCCAACGCTCCGGCTCCTACAATGAGCAGTTCTTC

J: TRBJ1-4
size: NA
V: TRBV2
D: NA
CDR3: CASSAQGWNEKLFF
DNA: TGTGCCAGCAGTGCGCAGGGTTGGAATGAAAAACTGTTTTTT

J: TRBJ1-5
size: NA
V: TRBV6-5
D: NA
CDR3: CASPYQPQHF
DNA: TGTGCCAGCCCCTACCAGCCCCAGCATTTT

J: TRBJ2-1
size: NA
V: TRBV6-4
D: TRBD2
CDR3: CASSVRSGGGNEQFF
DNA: TGTGCCAGCAGTGTGAGGTCAGGCGGGGGCAATGAGCAGTTCTTC

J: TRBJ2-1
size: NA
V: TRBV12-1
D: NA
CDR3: CASSPTSGDIHEQFF
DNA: TGTGCCAGCAGCCCTACTAGCGGGGACATCCATGAGCAGTTCTTC

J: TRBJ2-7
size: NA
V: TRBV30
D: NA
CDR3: CACGRRGVNEQYF
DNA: TGTGCCTGTGGACGGAGGGGGGTGAACGAGCAGTACTTC

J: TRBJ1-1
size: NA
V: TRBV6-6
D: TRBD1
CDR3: CASTQGQGLMNTEAFF
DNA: TGTGCCAGCACCCAAGGACAGGGGCTTATGAACACTGAAGCTTTCTTT

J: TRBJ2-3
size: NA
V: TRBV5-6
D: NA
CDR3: CASSRGDTQYF
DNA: TGTGCCAGCAGCCGTGGAGATACGCAGTATTTT

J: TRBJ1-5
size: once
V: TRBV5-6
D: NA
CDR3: CASSLAAGTPQHF
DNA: TGTGCCAGCAGCTTGGCCGCGGGAACGCCCCAGCATTTT

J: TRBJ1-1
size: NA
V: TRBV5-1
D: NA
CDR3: CASSRGTEAFF
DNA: TGCGCCAGCAGCCGCGGCACTGAAGCTTTCTTT

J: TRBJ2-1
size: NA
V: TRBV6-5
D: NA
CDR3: CASSYVASNEQFF
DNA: TGTGCCAGCAGTTACGTCGCGTCCAATGAGCAGTTCTTC

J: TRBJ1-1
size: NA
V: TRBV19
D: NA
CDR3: CASSMSEGVNTEAFF
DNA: TGTGCCAGTAGTATGAGTGAGGGAGTGAACACTGAAGCTTTCTTT

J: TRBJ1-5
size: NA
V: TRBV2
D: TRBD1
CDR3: CASSEFGTGASPQHF
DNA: TGTGCCAGCAGTGAATTCGGGACAGGGGCTTCGCCCCAGCATTTT

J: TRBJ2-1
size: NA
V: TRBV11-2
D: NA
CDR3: CASSLSIGNEQFF
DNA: TGTGCCAGCAGCCTGAGCATCGGGAATGAGCAGTTCTTC

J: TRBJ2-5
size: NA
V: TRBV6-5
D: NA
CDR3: CASTAPGGSETQYF
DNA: TGTGCCAGCACGGCGCCCGGGGGTAGTGAGACCCAGTACTTC

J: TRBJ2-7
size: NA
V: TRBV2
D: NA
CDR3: CASSQSNYEQYF
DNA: TGTGCCAGCAGCCAGAGCAACTACGAGCAGTACTTC

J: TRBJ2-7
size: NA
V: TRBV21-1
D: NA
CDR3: CASSKLAGAYEQYF
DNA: TGTGCCAGCAGCAAACTAGCGGGGGCCTACGAGCAGTACTTC

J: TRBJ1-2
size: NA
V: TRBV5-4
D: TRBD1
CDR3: CASSLGGTGAYGYTF
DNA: TGTGCCAGCAGCTTGGGCGGGACAGGGGCCTATGGCTACACCTTC

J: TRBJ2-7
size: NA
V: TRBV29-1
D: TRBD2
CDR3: CSVVMPSGGFEQYF
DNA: TGCAGCGTTGTAATGCCTAGCGGGGGGTTCGAGCAGTACTTC

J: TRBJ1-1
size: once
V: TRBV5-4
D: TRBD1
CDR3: CASSLGGTGRAFF
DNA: TGTGCCAGCAGCCTCGGTGGGACAGGTCGGGCTTTCTTT

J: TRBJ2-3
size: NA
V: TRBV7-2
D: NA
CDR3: CASSLGWSTDTQYF
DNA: TGTGCCAGCAGCTTAGGGTGGAGCACAGATACGCAGTATTTT

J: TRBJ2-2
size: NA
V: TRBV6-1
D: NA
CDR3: CASSEAKEFF
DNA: TGTGCCAGCAGTGAAGCGAAAGAATTTTTT

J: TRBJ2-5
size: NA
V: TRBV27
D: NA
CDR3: CASGPLQETQYF
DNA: TGTGCCAGCGGGCCTCTCCAAGAGACCCAGTACTTC

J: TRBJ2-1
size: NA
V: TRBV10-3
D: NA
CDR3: CAITGEAGRYNEQFF
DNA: TGTGCCATCACCGGGGAGGCGGGGCGATACAATGAGCAGTTCTTC

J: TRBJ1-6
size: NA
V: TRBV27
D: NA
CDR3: CASSLYRQVYNSPLHF
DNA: TGTGCCAGCAGTTTATACCGGCAGGTATATAATTCACCCCTCCACTTT

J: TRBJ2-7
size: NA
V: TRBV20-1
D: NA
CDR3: CSASLRAQFKYEQYF
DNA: TGCAGTGCTAGTCTTCGGGCCCAATTTAAATACGAGCAGTACTTC

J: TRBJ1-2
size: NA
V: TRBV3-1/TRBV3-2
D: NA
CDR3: CASSQDPRGNYGYTF
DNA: TGTGCCAGCAGCCAAGATCCGAGGGGGAACTATGGCTACACCTTC

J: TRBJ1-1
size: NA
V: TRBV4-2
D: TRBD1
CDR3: CASSQGVGQGGTEAFF
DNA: TGTGCCAGCAGCCAAGGCGTGGGACAGGGAGGGACTGAAGCTTTCTTT

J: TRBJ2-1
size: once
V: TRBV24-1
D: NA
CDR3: CATSKGPGEHEQFF
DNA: TGTGCCACCAGTAAGGGCCCAGGGGAACATGAGCAGTTCTTC

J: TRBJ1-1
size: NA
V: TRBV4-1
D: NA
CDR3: CASSQPRAGARGATEAFF
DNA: TGCGCCAGCAGCCAACCACGCGCGGGGGCGCGAGGGGCCACTGAAGCTTTCTTT

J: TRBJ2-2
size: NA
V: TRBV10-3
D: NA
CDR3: CAINRGSSGELFF
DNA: TGTGCCATCAATCGAGGGAGTTCCGGGGAGCTGTTTTTT

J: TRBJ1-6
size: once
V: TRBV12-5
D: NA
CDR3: CANPRPLRDSPLHF
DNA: TGTGCTAATCCCCGGCCGCTGCGCGATTCACCCCTCCACTTT

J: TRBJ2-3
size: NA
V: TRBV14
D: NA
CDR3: CASSQGVFRGTDTQYF
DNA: TGTGCCAGCAGCCAAGGTGTTTTCAGGGGCACAGATACGCAGTATTTT

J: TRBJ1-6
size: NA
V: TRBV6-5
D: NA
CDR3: CASSPAGFGSSPLHF
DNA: TGTGCCAGCAGTCCGGCGGGGTTTGGTAGTTCACCCCTCCACTTT

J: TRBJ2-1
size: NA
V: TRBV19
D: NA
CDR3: CATLLSYNEQFF
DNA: TGTGCCACCTTACTCTCCTACAATGAGCAGTTCTTC

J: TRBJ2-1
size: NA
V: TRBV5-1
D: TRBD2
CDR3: CASSRLGLARNEQFF
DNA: TGCGCCAGCAGCCGCCTCGGACTAGCGAGAAATGAGCAGTTCTTC

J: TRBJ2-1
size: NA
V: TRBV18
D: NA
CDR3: CASSPIGEQFF
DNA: TGTGCCAGCTCACCGATCGGTGAGCAGTTCTTC

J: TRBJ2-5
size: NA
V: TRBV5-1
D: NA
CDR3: CASSVHRDFMETQYF
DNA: TGCGCCAGCAGCGTACACAGGGATTTTATGGAGACCCAGTACTTC

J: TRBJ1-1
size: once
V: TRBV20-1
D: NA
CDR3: CSASWGAGTEAFF
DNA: TGCAGTGCTAGTTGGGGGGCAGGCACTGAAGCTTTCTTT

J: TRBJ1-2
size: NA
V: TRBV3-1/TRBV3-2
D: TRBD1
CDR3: CASSLTGEGYTF
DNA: TGTGCCAGCAGCCTGACAGGGGAAGGCTACACCTTC

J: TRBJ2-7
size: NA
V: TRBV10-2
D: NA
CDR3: CASSPLFEQYF
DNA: TGCGCCAGCAGTCCCCTCTTCGAGCAGTACTTC

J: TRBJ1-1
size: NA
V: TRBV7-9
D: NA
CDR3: CASTGRDFTEAFF
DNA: TGTGCCAGCACCGGGAGGGATTTCACTGAAGCTTTCTTT

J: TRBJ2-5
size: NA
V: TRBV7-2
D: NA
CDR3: CASSFLVDGTQYF
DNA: TGTGCCAGCAGCTTTCTAGTTGACGGGACCCAGTACTTC

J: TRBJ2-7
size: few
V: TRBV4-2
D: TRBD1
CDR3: CASSPYPKGSRGREQYF
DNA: TGTGCCAGCAGCCCTTACCCAAAGGGTAGCAGGGGGCGTGAGCAGTACTTC

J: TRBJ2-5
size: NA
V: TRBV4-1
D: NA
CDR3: CASSQGGLETQYF
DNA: TGCGCCAGCAGCCAAGGGGGCTTGGAGACCCAGTACTTC

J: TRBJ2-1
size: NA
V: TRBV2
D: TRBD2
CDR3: CASSDSQTSGGSNEQFF
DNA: TGTGCCAGCAGTGATTCCCAGACTAGCGGGGGGTCCAATGAGCAGTTCTTC

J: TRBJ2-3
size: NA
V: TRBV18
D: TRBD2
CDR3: CASSPGAGASTDTQYF
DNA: TGTGCCAGCTCACCAGGAGCGGGGGCGAGCACAGATACGCAGTATTTT

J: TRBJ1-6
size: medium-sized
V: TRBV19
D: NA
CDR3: CASSTGDNSPLHF
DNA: TGTGCCAGTAGTACAGGGGATAATTCACCCCTCCACTTT

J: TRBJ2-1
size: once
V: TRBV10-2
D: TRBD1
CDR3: CASSSTGEITTGNEQFF
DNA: TGCGCCAGCAGTTCTACAGGGGAGATAACTACAGGCAATGAGCAGTTCTTC

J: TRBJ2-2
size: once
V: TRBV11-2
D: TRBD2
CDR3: CASSLAASGNTGELFF
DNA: TGTGCCAGCAGCTTAGCCGCTAGCGGTAACACCGGGGAGCTGTTTTTT

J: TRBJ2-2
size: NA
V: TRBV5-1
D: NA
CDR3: CASRTRQGFVANTGELFF
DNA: TGCGCCAGCAGGACCAGGCAGGGGTTCGTCGCGAACACCGGGGAGCTGTTTTTT

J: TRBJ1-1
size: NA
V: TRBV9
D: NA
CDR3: CASSVAPNTEAFF
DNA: TGTGCCAGCAGCGTAGCCCCGAACACTGAAGCTTTCTTT

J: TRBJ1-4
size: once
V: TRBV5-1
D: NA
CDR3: CASSLGNEKLFF
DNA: TGCGCCAGCAGCTTGGGAAATGAAAAACTGTTTTTT